This T cell receptor (beta chain) stems from a study of blood T cells in healthy people across ages. General study points: Long-lived donors carried more naive CD4+ cells and greater diversity than aged donors.

The CDR3 contains 12 residues. The germline V gene has CDR1 DFQATT and CDR2 SNEGSKA (reference sequence). It was with a sample-barcoded 5' primer and a J-beta primer mix that a second PCR of roughly 7 to 11 cycles was run. A tag from a template-switch adaptor with 12 random nucleotides marked each cDNA molecule. TCRdb re-called the 5' RACE reads with MiXCR, one entry per CDR3 protein. The sample includes around 690,000 distinct CDR3 sequences, roughly 58% of them seen just once. This clonotype was detected only a few times. Its specificity is unknown. The rearrangement links TRBV20-1 to TRBJ1-1, with D possibly being TRBD1 (5 bases). Sequences were obtained from blood. This receptor was identified in a man between 60 and 75 years old in good health. The CDR3 protein is CSQTDEITEAFF. CDR3 in DNA: TGCAGCCAGACAGATGAAATCACTGAAGCTTTCTTT.